Sequencing of this T cell receptor (beta chain) was carried out in a study of cytomegalovirus exposure and HLA in healthy donors. The primer mix had 60 Vbeta and 13 Jbeta primers. Clones were read by immunoSEQ multiplex PCR, and TCRdb kept only the in-frame ones, dropping some. This table holds 50,000 to 70,000 clones, about 81% found once. CDR1 and CDR2 (germline): GTSNPN, SVGIG (reference sequence). CDR3 size: 11 residues. The V segment lost 5 bases and the J segment 7 bases; nucleotides outside the gene matches: 2. The rearrangement joins TRBV30 to TRBJ2-1; 7 bases align to TRBD1. The sequenced sample was PBMCs. The receptor was isolated from a young man in good health and CMV-seropositive. The chain's CDR3 is CAWGRGNEQFF. CDR3 DNA sequence: TGTGCCTGGGGCAGGGGGAATGAGCAGTTCTTC.